This T cell receptor (beta chain) was sequenced for a study of blood T cells in healthy people across ages. General study results and limits: Lack of knowledge of donor CMV status possibly confounded expanded clonotype changes. Diversity estimates drawn from one million T cells were deemed underestimates.

This CDR3 region has 19 residues. PCR was performed a second time for about 7 to 12 cycles using a sample-barcoded 5' primer and a J-beta primer mix. TCRdb independently ran MiXCR on the 5' RACE reads; one entry per CDR3 protein. The top ten hold more than 4% of the sample, which has 1.5 million to 1.8 million distinct CDR3 sequences, approximately 43% seen once. This clonotype was picked up a small number of times. The antigen remains undetermined. The sequenced sample was blood. This TCR was recovered from a woman between 18 and 29 years old in good health. This chain links TRBV21-1 with TRBJ2-3; the D call in the table, TRBD1, was not verified against the DNA. TRBV21-1 is a recognized pseudogene. The CDR3 region is CASSKVTGTSTSSTDTQYF. In DNA form, the CDR3 reads TGTGCCAGCAGCAAGGTAACCGGGACAAGTACTTCTAGCACAGATACGCAGTATTTT.